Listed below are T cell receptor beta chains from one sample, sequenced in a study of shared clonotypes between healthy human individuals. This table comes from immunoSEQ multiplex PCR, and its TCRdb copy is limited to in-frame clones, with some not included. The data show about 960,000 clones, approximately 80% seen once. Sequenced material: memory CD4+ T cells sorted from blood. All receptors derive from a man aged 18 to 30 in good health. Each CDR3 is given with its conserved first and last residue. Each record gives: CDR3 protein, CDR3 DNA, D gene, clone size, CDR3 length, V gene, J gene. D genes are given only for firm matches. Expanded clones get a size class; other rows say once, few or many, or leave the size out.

CDR3: CASSKDLAGHYEQYF
DNA: TGTGCCAGCAGCAAAGACCTAGCGGGGCACTACGAGCAGTACTTC
D: TRBD2
size: .
length: 15
V: TRBV11-2
J: TRBJ2-7

CDR3: CDLRTDESYEQYF
DNA: TGCGATTTACGGACCGACGAATCCTACGAGCAGTACTTC
D: .
size: .
length: 13
V: TRBV7-9
J: TRBJ2-7

CDR3: CAWNGQTIGRDTQYF
DNA: TGTGCCTGGAATGGACAAACGATAGGACGAGATACGCAGTATTTT
D: .
size: .
length: 15
V: TRBV30
J: TRBJ2-3

CDR3: CASSQGYFGPLHF
DNA: TGTGCCAGCAGCCAAGGATATTTCGGCCCCCTCCACTTT
D: .
size: .
length: 13
V: TRBV14
J: TRBJ1-6

CDR3: CASSLAGATYEQYF
DNA: TGTGCCAGCAGCTTAGCGGGAGCGACCTACGAGCAGTACTTC
D: .
size: .
length: 14
V: TRBV11-2
J: TRBJ2-7

CDR3: CASSEAAARLHTGELFF
DNA: TGTGCCAGCAGCGAAGCGGCCGCTCGCCTTCACACCGGGGAGCTGTTTTTT
D: .
size: .
length: 17
V: TRBV14
J: TRBJ2-2

CDR3: CASSPLNGQNEGIQYF
DNA: TGTGCCAGCTCACCATTAAATGGACAGAACGAAGGCATTCAGTACTTC
D: .
size: .
length: 16
V: TRBV18
J: TRBJ2-4

CDR3: CASRPGYEQYF
DNA: TGTGCCAGCAGACCGGGGTACGAGCAGTACTTC
D: .
size: .
length: 11
V: TRBV2
J: TRBJ2-7

CDR3: CASSLALGTANYGYTF
DNA: TGTGCCAGCAGCTTAGCGTTGGGGACAGCTAACTATGGCTACACCTTC
D: TRBD1
size: .
length: 16
V: TRBV7-9
J: TRBJ1-2

CDR3: CASSSLVRGTGGYTF
DNA: TGTGCCAGCAGCTCGCTAGTACGGGGGACGGGCGGCTACACCTTC
D: .
size: .
length: 15
V: TRBV5-6
J: TRBJ1-2

CDR3: CASSLVIVGGPDEQFF
DNA: TGTGCCAGCAGCTTAGTGATTGTGGGAGGGCCGGATGAGCAGTTCTTC
D: TRBD2
size: .
length: 16
V: TRBV7-2
J: TRBJ2-1

CDR3: CASSLEGSGGTEAFF
DNA: TGCGCCAGCAGCTTGGAGGGGTCAGGCGGGACTGAAGCTTTCTTT
D: .
size: few
length: 15
V: TRBV5-1
J: TRBJ1-1

CDR3: CAWSYLDRGRYEQYF
DNA: TGTGCCTGGAGTTATCTAGACAGGGGGAGATACGAGCAGTACTTC
D: TRBD1
size: .
length: 15
V: TRBV30
J: TRBJ2-7

CDR3: CATSSQPGSSYNSPLHF
DNA: TGTGCCACCAGCAGCCAACCGGGGAGCTCCTATAATTCACCCCTCCACTTT
D: .
size: once
length: 17
V: TRBV15
J: TRBJ1-6

CDR3: CASSPGVGIEAFF
DNA: TGTGCCAGCAGTCCGGGGGTAGGGATTGAAGCTTTCTTT
D: .
size: .
length: 13
V: TRBV2
J: TRBJ1-1

CDR3: CASSSQWGGDGYTF
DNA: TGTGCCAGCAGCTCCCAATGGGGGGGCGATGGCTACACCTTC
D: .
size: few
length: 14
V: TRBV7-8
J: TRBJ1-2

CDR3: CASSGTSGRARFF
DNA: TGTGCCAGCAGCGGGACTAGCGGGAGGGCCCGGTTCTTC
D: TRBD2
size: .
length: 13
V: TRBV7-2
J: TRBJ2-1

CDR3: CASSSTGWSGELFF
DNA: TGCGCCAGCAGCTCTACAGGGTGGTCCGGGGAGCTGTTTTTT
D: .
size: .
length: 14
V: TRBV5-1
J: TRBJ2-2

CDR3: CASSVEGSFYGYTF
DNA: TGTGCCAGCAGTGTGGAGGGGTCTTTCTATGGCTACACCTTC
D: .
size: .
length: 14
V: TRBV2
J: TRBJ1-2

CDR3: CASSYSKRGEKTQYF
DNA: TGTGCCAGCAGTTACTCGAAAAGGGGTGAAAAGACCCAGTACTTC
D: .
size: .
length: 15
V: TRBV6-5
J: TRBJ2-5

CDR3: CASTKIDRDEQYF
DNA: TGTGCCAGCACCAAAATTGACAGGGACGAGCAGTACTTC
D: TRBD1
size: .
length: 13
V: TRBV5-6
J: TRBJ2-7

CDR3: CSVEGDRRYNEQFF
DNA: TGCAGCGTTGAGGGGGACAGGCGTTACAATGAGCAGTTCTTC
D: TRBD1
size: .
length: 14
V: TRBV29-1
J: TRBJ2-1

CDR3: CASSVGTGVSKEETQYF
DNA: TGTGCCAGCAGCGTAGGAACTGGGGTCTCAAAAGAAGAGACCCAGTACTTC
D: .
size: many
length: 17
V: TRBV9
J: TRBJ2-5

CDR3: CASSLGVEGRAFF
DNA: TGTGCCAGCAGCTTAGGAGTGGAGGGTCGAGCTTTCTTT
D: .
size: once
length: 13
V: TRBV11-2
J: TRBJ1-1

CDR3: CASSFREGQETQYF
DNA: TGTGCCAGCAGCTTTCGGGAGGGCCAAGAGACCCAGTACTTC
D: TRBD2
size: .
length: 14
V: TRBV7-8
J: TRBJ2-5

CDR3: CASSYSRVWEPQYF
DNA: TGTGCCAGCAGTTACTCTAGGGTCTGGGAGCCCCAGTACTTC
D: .
size: .
length: 14
V: TRBV6-6
J: TRBJ2-5

CDR3: CASSVQGAGGTEAFF
DNA: TGCGCCAGCAGCGTGCAGGGGGCGGGAGGCACTGAAGCTTTCTTT
D: TRBD1
size: .
length: 15
V: TRBV5-1
J: TRBJ1-1

CDR3: CASKAPGLETQYF
DNA: TGTGCCAGCAAGGCGCCGGGTTTAGAGACCCAGTACTTC
D: .
size: .
length: 13
V: TRBV6-5
J: TRBJ2-5

CDR3: CASSSRTSMGEIEQFF
DNA: TGTGCCAGCAGTTCCCGGACTAGCATGGGAGAGATAGAGCAGTTCTTC
D: TRBD2
size: .
length: 16
V: TRBV27
J: TRBJ2-1

CDR3: CASSLVGPSAEQYF
DNA: TGTGCCAGCAGCTTGGTCGGCCCCTCCGCCGAGCAGTACTTC
D: .
size: .
length: 14
V: TRBV5-5
J: TRBJ2-7

CDR3: CASSSSDEQYF
DNA: TGTGCCAGCAGCTCTTCCGACGAGCAGTACTTC
D: .
size: .
length: 11
V: TRBV11-2
J: TRBJ2-7

CDR3: CASRRQGALHGNTIYF
DNA: TGTGCCAGCAGGCGCCAGGGGGCACTTCATGGAAACACCATATATTTT
D: TRBD1
size: .
length: 16
V: TRBV2
J: TRBJ1-3

CDR3: CARKLGGLLAGEGTDTQYF
DNA: TGTGCCAGAAAACTAGGGGGGCTACTAGCGGGAGAAGGCACAGATACGCAGTATTTT
D: TRBD2
size: .
length: 19
V: TRBV19
J: TRBJ2-3

CDR3: CASSLGTTGELFF
DNA: TGCGCCAGCAGCTTGGGTACCACCGGGGAGCTGTTTTTT
D: .
size: .
length: 13
V: TRBV5-1
J: TRBJ2-2

CDR3: CASSLGLAGGEQYF
DNA: TGTGCCAGCAGCCTTGGACTAGCGGGAGGCGAGCAGTACTTC
D: TRBD2
size: .
length: 14
V: TRBV7-8
J: TRBJ2-7

CDR3: CASSPRDKTEQYF
DNA: TGTGCCAGCAGCCCCAGGGACAAAACCGAGCAGTACTTC
D: .
size: few
length: 13
V: TRBV13
J: TRBJ2-7

CDR3: CASSGRSTGELFF
DNA: TGTGCCAGCAGCGGTCGGAGCACCGGGGAGCTGTTTTTT
D: .
size: .
length: 13
V: TRBV7-9
J: TRBJ2-2

CDR3: CASSLVTGPSGANVLTF
DNA: TGCGCCAGCAGCTTGGTAACAGGGCCCTCTGGGGCCAACGTCCTGACTTTC
D: .
size: .
length: 17
V: TRBV5-1
J: TRBJ2-6

CDR3: CASSQEGLASGPRSTDTQYF
DNA: TGCGCCAGCAGCCAAGAGGGGCTGGCTAGCGGGCCCCGGAGCACAGATACGCAGTATTTT
D: TRBD2
size: .
length: 20
V: TRBV4-1
J: TRBJ2-3

CDR3: CASSPLSRTGTQQDEAFF
DNA: TGTGCCAGCTCACCACTCTCCAGGACAGGGACTCAACAGGATGAAGCTTTCTTT
D: TRBD1
size: .
length: 18
V: TRBV18
J: TRBJ1-1

CDR3: CASRSDRMNTEAFF
DNA: TGCGCCAGCAGATCTGACAGAATGAACACTGAAGCTTTCTTT
D: .
size: once
length: 14
V: TRBV5-1
J: TRBJ1-1

CDR3: CASSIKTSGRAAKTQYF
DNA: TGTGCCAGCAGCATCAAGACTAGCGGGAGGGCTGCAAAGACCCAGTACTTC
D: TRBD2
size: few
length: 17
V: TRBV5-8
J: TRBJ2-5

CDR3: CASSLYGTGDGYTF
DNA: TGTGCCAGCAGCCTTTACGGGACAGGGGATGGCTACACCTTC
D: TRBD1
size: few
length: 14
V: TRBV14
J: TRBJ1-2

CDR3: CASSTTGGKYEQYF
DNA: TGTGCCAGCAGCACGACCGGCGGGAAGTACGAGCAGTACTTC
D: .
size: .
length: 14
V: TRBV11-3
J: TRBJ2-7

CDR3: CAISTGPGAGELFF
DNA: TGTGCCATCAGCACAGGGCCCGGGGCCGGGGAGCTGTTTTTT
D: .
size: .
length: 14
V: TRBV10-3
J: TRBJ2-2

CDR3: CASSLHRGRYEQYF
DNA: TGTGCCAGCAGCTTACACAGGGGTCGCTACGAGCAGTACTTC
D: TRBD1
size: few
length: 14
V: TRBV7-2
J: TRBJ2-7

CDR3: CASSLYISGQGAKGSYEQYF
DNA: TGTGCCAGCAGTTTATATATATCAGGACAGGGGGCGAAAGGGTCCTACGAGCAGTACTTC
D: TRBD1
size: few
length: 20
V: TRBV27
J: TRBJ2-7

CDR3: CAVLMVSGANVLTF
DNA: TGTGCCGTTCTGATGGTATCTGGGGCCAACGTCCTGACTTTC
D: .
size: .
length: 14
V: TRBV19
J: TRBJ2-6

CDR3: CASSSSVTNEKLFF
DNA: TGTGCCAGCAGCTCCAGTGTAACTAATGAAAAACTGTTTTTT
D: .
size: .
length: 14
V: TRBV25-1
J: TRBJ1-4

CDR3: CASSPSSTGRGANVLTF
DNA: TGTGCCAGCTCACCATCCTCGACAGGGAGAGGGGCCAACGTCCTGACTTTC
D: TRBD1
size: .
length: 17
V: TRBV18
J: TRBJ2-6

CDR3: CAISDPGMNTEAFF
DNA: TGTGCCATCAGTGATCCAGGGATGAACACTGAAGCTTTCTTT
D: .
size: few
length: 14
V: TRBV10-3
J: TRBJ1-1